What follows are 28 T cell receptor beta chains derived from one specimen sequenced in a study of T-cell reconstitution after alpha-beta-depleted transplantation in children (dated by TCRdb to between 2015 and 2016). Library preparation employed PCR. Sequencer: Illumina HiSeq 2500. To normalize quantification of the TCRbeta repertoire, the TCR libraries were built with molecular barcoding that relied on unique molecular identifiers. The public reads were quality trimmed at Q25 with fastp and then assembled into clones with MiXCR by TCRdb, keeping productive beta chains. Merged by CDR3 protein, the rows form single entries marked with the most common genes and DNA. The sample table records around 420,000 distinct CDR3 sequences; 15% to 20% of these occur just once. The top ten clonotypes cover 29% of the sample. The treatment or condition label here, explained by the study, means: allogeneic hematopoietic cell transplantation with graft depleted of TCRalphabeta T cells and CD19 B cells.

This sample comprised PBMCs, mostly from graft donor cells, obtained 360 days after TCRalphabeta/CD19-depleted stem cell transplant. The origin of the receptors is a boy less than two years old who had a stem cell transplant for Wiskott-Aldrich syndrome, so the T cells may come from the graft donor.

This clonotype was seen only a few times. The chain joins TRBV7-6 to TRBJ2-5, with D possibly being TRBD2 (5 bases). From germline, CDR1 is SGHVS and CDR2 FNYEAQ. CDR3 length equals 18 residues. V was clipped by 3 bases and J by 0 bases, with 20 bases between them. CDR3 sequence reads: CASSLASGSSPYQETQYF. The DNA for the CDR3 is TGTGCCAGCAGCTTGGCCAGCGGTTCCAGTCCGTACCAAGAGACCCAGTACTTC.

The CDR3 DNA sequence: TGCGCCAGCAGCCAAAACACGAACACCGGGGAGCTGTTTTTT. Protein product: CASSQNTNTGELFF. This sequence joins TRBV5-1 and TRBJ2-2; D is unresolved. CDR3 size: 14 residues. V lost 4 bases, J lost 0 bases, and 7 bases lay in between. The V gene's germline CDR1 is SGHRS and CDR2 YFSETQ. The full variable domain, rest sourced from reference TRBV5-1 and TRBJ2-2, is KAGVTQTPRYLIKTRGQQVTLSCSPISGHRSVSWYQQTPGQGLQFLFEYFSETQRNKGNFPGRFSGRQFSNSRSEMNVSTLELGDSALYLCASSQNTNTGELFFGEGSRLTVL.

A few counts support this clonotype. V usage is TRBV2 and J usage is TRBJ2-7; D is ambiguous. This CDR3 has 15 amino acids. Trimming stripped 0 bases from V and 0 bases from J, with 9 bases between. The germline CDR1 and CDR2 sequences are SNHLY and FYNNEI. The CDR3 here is CASSEAFSPSYEQYF. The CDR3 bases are TGTGCCAGCAGTGAAGCGTTTTCGCCCTCCTACGAGCAGTACTTC. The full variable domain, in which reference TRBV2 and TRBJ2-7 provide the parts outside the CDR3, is EPEVTQTPSHQVTQMGQEVILRCVPISNHLYFYWYRQILGQKVEFLVSFYNNEISEKSEIFDDQFSVERPDGSNFTLKIRSTKLEDSAMYFCASSEAFSPSYEQYFGPGTRLTVT.

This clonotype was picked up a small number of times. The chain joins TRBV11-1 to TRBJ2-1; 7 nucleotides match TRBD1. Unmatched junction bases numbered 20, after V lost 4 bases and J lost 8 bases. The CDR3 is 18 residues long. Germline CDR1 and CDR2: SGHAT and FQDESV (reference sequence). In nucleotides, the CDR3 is TGTGCCAGCAGCTCCAGAGGGCTCCAGGGGGTCGCACACCATGAGCAGTTCTTC. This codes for CASSSRGLQGVAHHEQFF.

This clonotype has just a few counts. CDR3 in amino acids: CASSGTTSWGNEQFF. The CDR3 coding sequence is TGTGCCAGCAGCGGGACTACAAGTTGGGGAAATGAGCAGTTCTTC. The chain employs TRBV9 and TRBJ2-1, with D perhaps TRBD2 (6 bases). Trimming took 3 bases from V and 7 from J, leaving 17 bases between them. The length of the CDR3 is 15 residues. Germline-derived CDR1 and CDR2 are SGDLS and YYNGEE.

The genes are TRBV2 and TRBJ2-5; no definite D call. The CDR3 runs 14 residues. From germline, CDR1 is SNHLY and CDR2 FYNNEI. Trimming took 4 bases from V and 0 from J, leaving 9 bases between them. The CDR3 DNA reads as TGTGCCAGCAGTGTGGCAGTGTACCAAGAGACCCAGTACTTC. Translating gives CASSVAVYQETQYF.

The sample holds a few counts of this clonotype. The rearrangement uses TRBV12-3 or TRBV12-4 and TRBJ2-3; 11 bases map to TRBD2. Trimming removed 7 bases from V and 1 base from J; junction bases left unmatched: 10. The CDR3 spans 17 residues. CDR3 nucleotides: TGTGCCAGCAACCCCGGGACTAGCGGCTTGGGCACAGATACGCAGTATTTT. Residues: CASNPGTSGLGTDTQYF.

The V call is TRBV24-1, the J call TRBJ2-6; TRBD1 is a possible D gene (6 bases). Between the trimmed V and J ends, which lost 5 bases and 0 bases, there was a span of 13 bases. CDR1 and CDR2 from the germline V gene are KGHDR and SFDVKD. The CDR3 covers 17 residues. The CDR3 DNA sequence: TGTGCCACCAGTGGGGGCAGGGGCCCCTCTGGGGCCAACGTCCTGACTTTC. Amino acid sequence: CATSGGRGPSGANVLTF.

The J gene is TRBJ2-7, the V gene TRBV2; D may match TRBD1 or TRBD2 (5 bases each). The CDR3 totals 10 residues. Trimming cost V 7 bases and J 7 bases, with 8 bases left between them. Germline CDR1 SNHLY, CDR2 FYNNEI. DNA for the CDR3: TGTGCCAGCACGGGGCGAGAGCAGTACTTC. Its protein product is CASTGREQYF.

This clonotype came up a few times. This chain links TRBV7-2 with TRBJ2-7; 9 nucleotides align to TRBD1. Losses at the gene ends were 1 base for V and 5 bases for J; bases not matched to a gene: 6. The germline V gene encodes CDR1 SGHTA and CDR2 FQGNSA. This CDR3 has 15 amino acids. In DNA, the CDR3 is TGTGCCAGCAGCTTAGTTGGACAGGGGAACCACGAGCAGTACTTC. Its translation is CASSLVGQGNHEQYF.

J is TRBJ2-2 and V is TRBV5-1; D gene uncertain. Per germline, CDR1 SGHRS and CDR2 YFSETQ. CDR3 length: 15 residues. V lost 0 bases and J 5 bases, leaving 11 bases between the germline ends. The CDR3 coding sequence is TGCGCCAGCAGCTTGGCCTCGGGTCTGACCGGGGAGCTGTTTTTT. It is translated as CASSLASGLTGELFF.

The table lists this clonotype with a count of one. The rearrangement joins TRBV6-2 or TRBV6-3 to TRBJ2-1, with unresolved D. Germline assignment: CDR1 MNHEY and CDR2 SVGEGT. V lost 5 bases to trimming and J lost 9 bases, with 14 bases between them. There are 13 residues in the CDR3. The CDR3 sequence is CASSPEWIGEQFF. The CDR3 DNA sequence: TGTGCCAGCAGTCCAGAATGGATTGGTGAGCAGTTCTTC.

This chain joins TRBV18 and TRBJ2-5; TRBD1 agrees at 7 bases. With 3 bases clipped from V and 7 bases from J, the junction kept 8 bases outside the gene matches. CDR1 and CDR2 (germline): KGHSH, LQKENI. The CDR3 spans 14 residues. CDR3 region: CASSPTGSGGTQYF. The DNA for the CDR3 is TGTGCCAGCTCACCGACAGGGTCCGGAGGGACCCAGTACTTC.

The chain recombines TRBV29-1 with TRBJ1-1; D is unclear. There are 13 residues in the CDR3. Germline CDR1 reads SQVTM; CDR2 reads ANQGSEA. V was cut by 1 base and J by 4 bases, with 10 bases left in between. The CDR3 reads CSVEGQQGTEAFF. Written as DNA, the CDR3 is TGCAGCGTTGAAGGCCAACAAGGCACTGAAGCTTTCTTT.

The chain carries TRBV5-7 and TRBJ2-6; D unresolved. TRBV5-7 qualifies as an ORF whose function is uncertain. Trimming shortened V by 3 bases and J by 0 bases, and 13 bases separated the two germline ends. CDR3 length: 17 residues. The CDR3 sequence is CASSSPRHSSGANVLTF. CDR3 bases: TGTGCCAGCAGCTCACCTCGACACAGCTCTGGGGCCAACGTCCTGACTTTC.

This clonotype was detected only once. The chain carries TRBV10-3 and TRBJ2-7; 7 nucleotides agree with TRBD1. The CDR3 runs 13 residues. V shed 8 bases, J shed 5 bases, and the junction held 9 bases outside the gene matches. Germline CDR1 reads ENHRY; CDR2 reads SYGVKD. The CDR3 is CAIGQVFPDEQYF. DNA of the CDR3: TGTGCCATCGGACAGGTATTCCCTGACGAGCAGTACTTC.

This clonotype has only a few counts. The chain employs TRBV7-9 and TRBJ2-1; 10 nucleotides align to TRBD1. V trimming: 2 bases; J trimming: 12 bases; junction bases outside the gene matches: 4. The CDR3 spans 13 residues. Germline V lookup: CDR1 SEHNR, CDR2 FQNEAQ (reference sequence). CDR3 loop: CASSLRDRGLQFF. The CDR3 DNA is TGTGCCAGCAGCTTAAGGGACAGGGGTCTGCAGTTCTTC.

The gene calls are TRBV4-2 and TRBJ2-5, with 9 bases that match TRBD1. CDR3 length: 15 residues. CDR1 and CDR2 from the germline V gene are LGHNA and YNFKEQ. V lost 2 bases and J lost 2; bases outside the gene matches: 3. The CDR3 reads CASSQPGTGQETQYF. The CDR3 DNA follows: TGTGCCAGCAGCCAACCCGGGACAGGGCAAGAGACCCAGTACTTC.

The CDR3: CATSDLRTGLRETQYF. Here the CDR3 DNA reads TGTGCCACCAGTGATTTGCGGACAGGGTTACGAGAGACCCAGTACTTC. J is TRBJ2-5 and V is TRBV24-1; 8 bases match TRBD1. The length of the CDR3 is 16 residues. CDR1 and CDR2 from the germline V gene are KGHDR and SFDVKD. After removal of 0 bases from V and 4 bases from J, the junction contained 6 bases not matched to a gene.

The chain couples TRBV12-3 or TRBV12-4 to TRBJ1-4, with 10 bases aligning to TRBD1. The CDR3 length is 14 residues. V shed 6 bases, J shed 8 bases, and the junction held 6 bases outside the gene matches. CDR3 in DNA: TGTGCCAGCAGCCTCGACAGGGGGCTAGAAAAACTGTTTTTT. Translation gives CASSLDRGLEKLFF.

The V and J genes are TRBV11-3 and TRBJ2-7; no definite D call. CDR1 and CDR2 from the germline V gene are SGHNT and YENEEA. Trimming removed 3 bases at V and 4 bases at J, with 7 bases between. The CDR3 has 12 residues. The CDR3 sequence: CASSFEVYEQYF. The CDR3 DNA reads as TGTGCCAGCAGCTTTGAAGTATACGAGCAGTACTTC.

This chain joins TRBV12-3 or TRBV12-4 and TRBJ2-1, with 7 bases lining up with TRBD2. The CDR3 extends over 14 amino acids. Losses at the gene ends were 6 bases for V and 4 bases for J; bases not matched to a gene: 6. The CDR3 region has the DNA TGTGCCAGCAGGAATAACGGGGGGTACAATGAGCAGTTCTTC. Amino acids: CASRNNGGYNEQFF.

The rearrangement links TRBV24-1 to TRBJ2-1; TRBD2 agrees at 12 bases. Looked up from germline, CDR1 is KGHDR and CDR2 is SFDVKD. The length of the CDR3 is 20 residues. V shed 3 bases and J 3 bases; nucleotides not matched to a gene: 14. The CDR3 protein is CATSDPNRGGLAGFYNEQFF. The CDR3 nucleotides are TGTGCCACCAGTGATCCAAACCGTGGGGGACTAGCGGGTTTCTACAATGAGCAGTTCTTC.

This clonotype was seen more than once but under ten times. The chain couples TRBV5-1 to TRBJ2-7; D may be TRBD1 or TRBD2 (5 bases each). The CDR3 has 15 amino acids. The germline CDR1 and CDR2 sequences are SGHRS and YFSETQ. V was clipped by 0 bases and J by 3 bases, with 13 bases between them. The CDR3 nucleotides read TGCGCCAGCAGCTTGGAGCCGGGACGGAGCTACGAGCAGTACTTC. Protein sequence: CASSLEPGRSYEQYF.

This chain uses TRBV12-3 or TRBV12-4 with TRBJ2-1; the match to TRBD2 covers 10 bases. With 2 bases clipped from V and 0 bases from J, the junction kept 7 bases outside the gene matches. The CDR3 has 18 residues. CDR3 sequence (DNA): TGTGCCAGCAGTTTAAAAAAGCGGGAGGGGAGCTCCTACAATGAGCAGTTCTTC. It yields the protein CASSLKKREGSSYNEQFF.

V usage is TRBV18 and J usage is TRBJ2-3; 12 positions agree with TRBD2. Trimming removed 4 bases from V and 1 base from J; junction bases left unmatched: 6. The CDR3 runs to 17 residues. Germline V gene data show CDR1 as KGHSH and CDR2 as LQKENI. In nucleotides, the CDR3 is TGTGCCAGCTCACAACTACGGACTAGCGGGGGCACAGATACGCAGTATTTT. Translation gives CASSQLRTSGGTDTQYF.

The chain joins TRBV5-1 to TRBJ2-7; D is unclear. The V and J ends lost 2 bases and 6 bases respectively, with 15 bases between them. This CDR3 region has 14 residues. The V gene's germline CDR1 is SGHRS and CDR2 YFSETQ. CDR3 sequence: CASSLISAALEQYF. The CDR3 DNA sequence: TGCGCCAGCAGCTTAATATCGGCAGCCCTCGAGCAGTACTTC.

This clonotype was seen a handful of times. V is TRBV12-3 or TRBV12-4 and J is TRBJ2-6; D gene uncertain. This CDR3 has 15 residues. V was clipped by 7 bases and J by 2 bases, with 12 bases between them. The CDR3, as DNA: TGTGCCAGCAATCTAAGGGCGGCTGGGGCCAACGTCCTGACTTTC. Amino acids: CASNLRAAGANVLTF.